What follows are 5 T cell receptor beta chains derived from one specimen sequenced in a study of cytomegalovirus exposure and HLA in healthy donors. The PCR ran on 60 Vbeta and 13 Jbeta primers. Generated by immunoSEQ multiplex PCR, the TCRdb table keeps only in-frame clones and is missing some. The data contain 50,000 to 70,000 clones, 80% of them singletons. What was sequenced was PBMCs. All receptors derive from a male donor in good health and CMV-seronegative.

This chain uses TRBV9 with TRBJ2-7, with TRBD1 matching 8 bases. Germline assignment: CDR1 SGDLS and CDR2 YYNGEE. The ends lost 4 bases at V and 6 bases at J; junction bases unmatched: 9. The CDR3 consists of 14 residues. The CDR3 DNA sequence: TGTGCCAGCAGCCCACGACAGGGGTTAGGCGAGCAGTACTTC. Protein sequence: CASSPRQGLGEQYF.

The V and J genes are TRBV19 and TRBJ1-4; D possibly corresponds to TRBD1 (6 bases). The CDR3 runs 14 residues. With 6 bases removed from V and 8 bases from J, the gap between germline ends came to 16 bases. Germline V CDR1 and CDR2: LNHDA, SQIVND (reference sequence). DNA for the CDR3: TGTGCCAGTAGCACAGGGCTGAGGTACGAAAAACTGTTTTTT. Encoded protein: CASSTGLRYEKLFF.

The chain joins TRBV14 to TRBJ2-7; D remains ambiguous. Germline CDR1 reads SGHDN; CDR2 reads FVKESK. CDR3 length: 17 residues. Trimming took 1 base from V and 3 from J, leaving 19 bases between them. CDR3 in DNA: TGTGCCAGCAGCCAAGGCAACAGCCCACTCTTGCGCTACGAGCAGTACTTC. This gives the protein CASSQGNSPLLRYEQYF.

The CDR3 bases are TGTGCCAGCAGCCCCCTCGGCGGGCTAGGTAATGAGCAGTTCTTC. It codes for CASSPLGGLGNEQFF. This chain links TRBV7-6 with TRBJ2-1; maybe TRBD2 (5 bases). Trimming pared 5 bases from V and 7 bases from J, leaving 18 bases between. CDR3 length equals 15 residues. The germline gives CDR1 SGHVS, CDR2 FNYEAQ.

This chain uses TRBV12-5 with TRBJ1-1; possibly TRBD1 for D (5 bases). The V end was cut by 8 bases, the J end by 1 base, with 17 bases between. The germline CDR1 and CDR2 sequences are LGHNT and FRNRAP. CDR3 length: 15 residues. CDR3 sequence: CASSGTNGENTEAFF. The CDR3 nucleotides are TGTGCTAGTTCCGGGACTAACGGGGAGAACACTGAAGCTTTCTTT.